The 30 T cell receptor beta chains reported below all come from one sample, sequenced in a study of blood T cell repertoires in COVID-19. Libraries were prepared by immunoSEQ multiplex PCR; TCRdb keeps only in-frame clonotypes and omits some of them. The data contain some 68,000 clones, over 70% of them seen just once; the ten biggest clones take up roughly 2.4%. Sequencing was performed on peripheral blood. These receptors all stem from a human donor in a cohort sampled during active COVID-19.

The chain recombines TRBV28 with TRBJ1-2; 8 nucleotides line up with TRBD1. The V and J ends lost 5 bases and 4 bases, in that order; junction bases with no gene match: 9. The CDR3 spans 15 residues. Looked up from germline, CDR1 is MDHEN and CDR2 is SYDVKM. CDR3 coding DNA: TGTGCCAGCAGTCCGGGACAGGCCTTCCCCTATGGCTACACCTTC. It codes for CASSPGQAFPYGYTF.

CDR3 coding DNA: TGTGCCAGCAGTTTAAGGGACAGGATTAACTATGGCTACACCTTC. Its translation: CASSLRDRINYGYTF. The V call is TRBV28, the J call TRBJ1-2, with 8 bases that match TRBD1. CDR1 and CDR2 (germline): MDHEN, SYDVKM. The CDR3 consists of 15 residues. V lost 2 bases, J lost 1 base, and 3 bases stayed unmatched.

This chain links TRBV6-6 with TRBJ2-7; 10 bases fit TRBD1. The length of the CDR3 is 15 residues. J lost 2 bases, V lost 2 bases, and 3 bases had no gene match. Germline-derived CDR1 and CDR2 are MNHNY and SVGAGI (reference sequence). The CDR3 loop reads CASSYPGQGTYEQYF. The CDR3 DNA reads TGTGCCAGCAGTTACCCGGGACAGGGGACCTACGAGCAGTACTTC.

In regard to this clone: This sample also contains other DNA sequences that code for the same CDR3. The chain carries TRBV6-5 and TRBJ2-7; 11 bases fit TRBD1. Trimming cost V 2 bases and J 3 bases; bases outside gene matches: 0. CDR1 and CDR2 (germline): MNHEY, SVGAGI. The CDR3 loop spans 14 amino acids. The CDR3, as DNA: TGTGCCAGCAGTTACGGGACAGGGGGCTACGAGCAGTACTTC. Translating gives CASSYGTGGYEQYF.

The gene calls are TRBV10-3 and TRBJ1-5; D might be TRBD1 (5 bases). From germline, CDR1 is ENHRY and CDR2 SYGVKD. V was trimmed by 0 bases and J by 6 bases, leaving 6 bases between them. The CDR3 is 13 amino acids. The CDR3 protein is CAISESTGQPQHF. The DNA of the CDR3 is TGTGCCATCAGTGAGTCCACAGGTCAGCCCCAGCATTTT.

J is TRBJ1-5 and V is TRBV10-3, with 9 bases fitting TRBD1. The CDR3 contains 14 residues. With V trimmed by 4 bases and J by 6 bases, 4 bases remained unmatched. Germline CDR1 reads ENHRY; CDR2 reads SYGVKD. This chain's CDR3 is CAISVDRGSQPQHF. The CDR3 DNA is TGTGCCATCAGTGTGGACAGGGGAAGTCAGCCCCAGCATTTT.

This clone came up once. This chain uses TRBV7-9 with TRBJ2-7, with D perhaps matching TRBD1 (5 bases). V dropped 1 base and J dropped 2 bases, with 9 bases sitting between them. The CDR3 is made up of 14 amino acids. Per the germline V gene, CDR1 is SEHNR and CDR2 is FQNEAQ (reference sequence). The CDR3 DNA reads as TGTGCCAGCAGCTTAGTAGGGGTACCCTACGAGCAGTACTTC. Amino acid sequence: CASSLVGVPYEQYF.

The V gene is TRBV7-2, the J gene TRBJ2-7, with 14 positions matching TRBD2. CDR3 size: 15 residues. CDR1 and CDR2 (germline): SGHTA, FQGNSA. Trimming removed 3 bases from V and 3 bases from J; junction bases left unmatched: 1. The CDR3 region is CASSFGLAGGYEQYF. CDR3 DNA sequence: TGTGCCAGCAGCTTTGGACTAGCGGGAGGCTACGAGCAGTACTTC. Full variable domain (remainder filled in from reference TRBV7-2 and TRBJ2-7): GAGVSQSPSNKVTEKGKDVELRCDPISGHTALYWYRQSLGQGLEFLIYFQGNSAPDKSGLPSDRFSAERTGGSVSTLTIQRTQQEDSAVYLCASSFGLAGGYEQYFGPGTRLTVT.

The chain links TRBV11-1 to TRBJ2-1; 10 positions match TRBD2. The CDR3 is 16 residues long. V was pared by 3 bases and J by 4 bases, with 6 bases of the junction left unmatched. Germline lookup yields CDR1 SGHAT and CDR2 FQDESV (reference sequence). CDR3 sequence reads: CASSLMGLAKYNEQFF. CDR3 bases: TGTGCCAGCAGCTTGATGGGACTAGCGAAATACAATGAGCAGTTCTTC.

The rearrangement joins TRBV12-3 or TRBV12-4 to TRBJ1-1; 8 positions match TRBD1. The CDR3 is 13 amino acids. Unmatched junction bases numbered 6, after V lost 4 bases and J lost 8 bases. CDR3 protein: CASSSRQGTEAFF. The DNA of the CDR3 is TGTGCCAGCAGTTCTCGACAGGGGACCGAAGCTTTCTTT.

V is TRBV27 and J is TRBJ2-1; 7 positions match TRBD2. The CDR3 extends over 16 amino acids. The germline V gene encodes CDR1 MNHEY and CDR2 SMNVEV (reference sequence). The V and J ends lost 5 bases and 10 bases, in that order; junction bases with no gene match: 17. The CDR3 sequence is CASSTGLVSLMREQFF. The CDR3, as DNA: TGTGCCAGCAGTACCGGACTAGTGAGTTTGATGCGGGAGCAGTTCTTC.

The chain employs TRBV25-1 and TRBJ1-3, with 7 positions matching TRBD1. The trim removed 6 bases at V and 0 bases at J, leaving 5 bases unmatched. CDR3 length: 15 amino acids. Germline V CDR1 and CDR2: MGHDK, SYGVNS. The CDR3 coding sequence is TGTGCCAGCAGCCGGGACAGACCCTCTGGAAACACCATATATTTT. It specifies CASSRDRPSGNTIYF.

The chain joins TRBV4-1 to TRBJ1-1, with D tentatively TRBD1 (5 bases). The germline V gene has CDR1 MGHRA and CDR2 YSYEKL. The CDR3 totals 15 residues. Deletions cut 0 bases from V and 1 base from J, with 9 bases between. In DNA form, the CDR3 reads TGCGCCAGCAGCCAAGAGAGGAGGGGGAACACTGAAGCTTTCTTT. This gives the protein CASSQERRGNTEAFF.

The chain couples TRBV7-9 to TRBJ2-3; 7 positions agree with TRBD2. CDR1 SEHNR and CDR2 FQNEAQ come from the germline V gene (reference sequence). The V gene end was trimmed by 7 bases and the J gene end by 6 bases; junction bases not matched to a gene: 7. The CDR3 consists of 13 residues. The CDR3 is CASNGAGRDTQYF. CDR3 in DNA: TGTGCCAGCAACGGAGCGGGGCGCGATACGCAGTATTTT. The complete variable domain, with remaining parts taken from reference TRBV7-9 and TRBJ2-3, reads DTGVSQNPRHKITKRGQNVTFRCDPISEHNRLYWYRQTLGQGPEFLTYFQNEAQLEKSRLLSDRFSAERPKGSFSTLEIQRTEQGDSAMYLCASNGAGRDTQYFGPGTRLTVL.

The rearrangement joins TRBV18 to TRBJ1-1, with D possibly matching TRBD1 (6 bases). Trimming took off 4 bases at V and 3 bases at J, with 12 bases between the two ends. The CDR3 length is 14 residues. The V gene's germline CDR1 is KGHSH and CDR2 LQKENI. CDR3 sequence: CASSLSTGYTEAFF. DNA of the CDR3: TGTGCCAGCTCACTAAGCACAGGGTACACTGAAGCTTTCTTT.

This chain joins TRBV7-9 and TRBJ2-2; a weak D match, TRBD1 (6 bases). CDR1 and CDR2 (germline): SEHNR, FQNEAQ (reference sequence). The CDR3 extends over 18 amino acids. The V gene lost 0 bases and the J gene lost 0 bases, with 14 bases spanning the gap. The CDR3 region has the DNA TGTGCCAGCAGCTTAGCGCGGGCAGGGGTATCGAACACCGGGGAGCTGTTTTTT. This translates into CASSLARAGVSNTGELFF.

CDR3 sequence reads: CASTPRGNQPQHF. CDR3 in DNA: TGTGCCAGCACCCCCCGGGGCAATCAGCCCCAGCATTTT. The rearrangement joins TRBV28 to TRBJ1-5; unclear D gene. Germline V lookup: CDR1 MDHEN, CDR2 SYDVKM. Trimming took off 7 bases at V and 2 bases at J, with 9 bases between the two ends. This CDR3 is built from 13 residues.

CDR3 region: CASEQGHPYEQYF. The CDR3 region has the DNA TGTGCCAGCGAACAGGGGCACCCCTACGAGCAGTACTTC. The rearrangement joins TRBV28 to TRBJ2-7; 7 nucleotides agree with TRBD1. The V and J ends lost 8 bases and 2 bases, in that order; junction bases with no gene match: 6. CDR3 size: 13 residues. The germline CDR1 and CDR2 sequences are MDHEN and SYDVKM.

The sample holds a few counts of this clone. The V call is TRBV10-3, the J call TRBJ1-3, with D perhaps TRBD1 (6 bases). Germline CDR1 and CDR2: ENHRY and SYGVKD. The CDR3 covers 13 residues. Trimming pared 6 bases from V and 0 bases from J, leaving 6 bases between. The CDR3 spells CAIRDSSGNTIYF. The CDR3, as DNA: TGTGCCATCAGGGACAGCTCTGGAAACACCATATATTTT.

This clone was counted a single time. The V and J genes are TRBV18 and TRBJ2-1; TRBD2 matches at 11 bases. The germline V gene has CDR1 KGHSH and CDR2 LQKENI. The V and J ends lost 0 bases and 1 base, in that order; junction bases with no gene match: 2. The CDR3 consists of 17 residues. CDR3 loop: CASSPPSSGRSYNEQFF. CDR3 nucleotide sequence: TGTGCCAGCTCACCACCGTCTAGCGGGAGGTCCTACAATGAGCAGTTCTTC. The whole variable domain, filled in from reference TRBV18 and TRBJ2-1, reads NAGVMQNPRHLVRRRGQEARLRCSPMKGHSHVYWYRQLPEEGLKFMVYLQKENIIDESGMPKERFSAEFPKEGPSILRIQQVVRGDSAAYFCASSPPSSGRSYNEQFFGPGTRLTVL.

This chain uses TRBV3-1 (or the pseudogene TRBV3-2) with TRBJ2-3; maybe TRBD2 (6 bases). The V end was cut by 4 bases, the J end by 3 bases, with 14 bases between. The CDR3 loop spans 15 amino acids. CDR1 is LGHDT and CDR2 is YNNKEL in the germline V gene (reference sequence). The CDR3 loop is CASSPAGSRTDTQYF. CDR3 DNA sequence: TGTGCCAGCAGCCCCGCGGGGAGTAGGACAGATACGCAGTATTTT.

Notes on this clone: This CDR3 is also generated by other DNA sequences in the sample. This rearrangement joins TRBV7-2 to TRBJ2-7; 10 nucleotides match TRBD2. Losses at the gene ends were 5 bases for V and 0 bases for J; bases not matched to a gene: 7. CDR1 and CDR2 (germline): SGHTA, FQGNSA. The CDR3 extends over 16 amino acids. CDR3 DNA: TGTGCCAGCAGCCTTGCTAGCGGGAGAGCCTCCTACGAGCAGTACTTC. Protein: CASSLASGRASYEQYF.

The rearrangement joins TRBV11-2 to TRBJ1-3; possibly TRBD1 for D (5 bases). The CDR3 has 15 amino acids. The ends were cut back, 5 bases at V and 4 bases at J, with 15 bases in the middle. Germline CDR1 is SGHAT and CDR2 is FQNNGV. The CDR3 coding sequence is TGTGCCAGCAGCCCGACGGGAGGGGTGGGAAACACCATATATTTT. This gives the protein CASSPTGGVGNTIYF.

The chain recombines TRBV28 with TRBJ2-7; 9 bases are a match to TRBD1. This CDR3 region has 15 residues. Germline CDR1 and CDR2: MDHEN and SYDVKM. V was pared by 2 bases and J by 7 bases, with 9 bases of the junction left unmatched. DNA for the CDR3: TGTGCCAGCAGTTTACTGGACAGGGGCCCGGGGGAGCAGTACTTC. Its translation is CASSLLDRGPGEQYF.

The chain links TRBV30 to TRBJ1-1, with a possible D match to TRBD1 (5 bases). The CDR3 totals 14 residues. Per the germline V gene, CDR1 is GTSNPN and CDR2 is SVGIG (reference sequence). Trimming left V 0 bases short and J 4 bases short, with 12 bases between. CDR3 protein: CAWSVVGRSTEAFF. DNA for the CDR3: TGTGCCTGGAGTGTGGTGGGGCGTAGCACTGAAGCTTTCTTT.

The chain recombines TRBV24-1 with TRBJ1-1; TRBD1 is a possible D gene (5 bases). Trimming took off 4 bases at V and 8 bases at J, with 13 bases between the two ends. This CDR3 has 13 residues. Germline-derived CDR1 and CDR2 are KGHDR and SFDVKD. The CDR3 DNA reads as TGTGCCACCAGTGAGCCGCAGGGATCCGAAGCTTTCTTT. This gives the protein CATSEPQGSEAFF.

The gene calls are TRBV4-1 and TRBJ1-5; D is undetermined. The CDR3 sequence is 13 residues long. Germline V gene data show CDR1 as MGHRA and CDR2 as YSYEKL. V lost 4 bases to trimming and J lost 7 bases, with 11 bases between them. DNA for the CDR3: TGCGCCAGCAGCCCAATGGCGGGACAGCCCCAGCATTTT. This gives the protein CASSPMAGQPQHF.

This clone was seen once. This chain links TRBV4-1 with TRBJ2-3; 8 bases map to TRBD2. This CDR3 spans 19 amino acids. V lost 5 bases to trimming and J lost 5 bases; unmatched junction nucleotides: 21. The germline CDR1 and CDR2 sequences are MGHRA and YSYEKL. In DNA form, the CDR3 reads TGCGCCAGCAGCTCCGTTACCCCAGCGGGGGCCCCGGGGGGAGATACGCAGTATTTT. Translated, it gives CASSSVTPAGAPGGDTQYF.

This clone was recorded a few times. The chain links TRBV28 to TRBJ1-5; D is unresolved. V dropped 5 bases and J dropped 4 bases, with 12 bases sitting between them. The CDR3 extends over 14 amino acids. CDR1 and CDR2 (germline): MDHEN, SYDVKM. The DNA for the CDR3 is TGTGCCAGCAGTATCTCGGTTGAGAATCAGCCCCAGCATTTT. This translates into CASSISVENQPQHF.

The CDR3 DNA sequence: TGTGCCAGCAGGGATCGGAAGACAGGCGATAGCAATCAGCCCCAGCATTTT. Its protein product is CASRDRKTGDSNQPQHF. V is TRBV2 and J is TRBJ1-5, with D possibly being TRBD1 (6 bases). In germline, CDR1 is SNHLY, CDR2 FYNNEI. The CDR3 extends over 17 amino acids. Trimming pared 6 bases from V and 0 bases from J, leaving 18 bases between.